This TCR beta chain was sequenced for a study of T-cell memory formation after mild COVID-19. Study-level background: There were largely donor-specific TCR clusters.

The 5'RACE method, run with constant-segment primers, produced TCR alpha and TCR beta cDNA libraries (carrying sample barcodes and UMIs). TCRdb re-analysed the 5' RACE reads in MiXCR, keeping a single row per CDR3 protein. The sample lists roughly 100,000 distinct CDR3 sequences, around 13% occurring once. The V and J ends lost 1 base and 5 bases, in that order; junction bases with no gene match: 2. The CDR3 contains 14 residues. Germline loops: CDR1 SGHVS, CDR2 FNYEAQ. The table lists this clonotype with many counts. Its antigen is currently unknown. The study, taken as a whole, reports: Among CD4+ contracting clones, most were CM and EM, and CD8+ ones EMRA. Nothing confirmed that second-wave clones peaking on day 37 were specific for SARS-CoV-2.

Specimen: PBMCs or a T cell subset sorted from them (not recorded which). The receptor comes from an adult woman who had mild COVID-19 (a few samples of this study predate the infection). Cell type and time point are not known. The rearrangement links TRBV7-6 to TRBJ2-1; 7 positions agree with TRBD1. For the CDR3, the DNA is TGTGCCAGCAGCTTAGGGGACAGTAACAATGAGCAGTTCTTC. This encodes CASSLGDSNNEQFF.